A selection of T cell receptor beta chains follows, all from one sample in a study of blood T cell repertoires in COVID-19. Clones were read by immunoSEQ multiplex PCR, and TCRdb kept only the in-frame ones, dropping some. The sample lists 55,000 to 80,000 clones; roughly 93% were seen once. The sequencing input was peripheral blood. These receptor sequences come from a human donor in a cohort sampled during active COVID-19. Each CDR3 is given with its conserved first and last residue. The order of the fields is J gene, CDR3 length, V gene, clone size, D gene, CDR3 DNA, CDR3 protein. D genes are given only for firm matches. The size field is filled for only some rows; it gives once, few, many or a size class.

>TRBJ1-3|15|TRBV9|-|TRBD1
TGTGCCAGCAGCGTGACAGGGGTGTCCATAGACACCATATATTTT
CASSVTGVSIDTIYF
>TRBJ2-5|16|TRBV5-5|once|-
TGTGCCAGCAGCCTGTCGATGCGGGCCCCCCAAGAGACCCAGTACTTC
CASSLSMRAPQETQYF
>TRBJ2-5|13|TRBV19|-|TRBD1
TGTGCCACCAGCAGGGGACAGGGAGAGACCCAGTACTTC
CATSRGQGETQYF
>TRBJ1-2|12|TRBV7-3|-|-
TGTGCCAGCAGCTTACAGGGGAGCGGCTACACCTTC
CASSLQGSGYTF
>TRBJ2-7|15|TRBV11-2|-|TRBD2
TGTGCCAGCAGCGTGGGACTAGCGGGAGCGGGTGAGCAGTACTTC
CASSVGLAGAGEQYF
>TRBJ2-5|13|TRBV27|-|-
TGTGCCAGCAGTTTCTCCCGAGCCCTCTCCCAGTACTTC
CASSFSRALSQYF
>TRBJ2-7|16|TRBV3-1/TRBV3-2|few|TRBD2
TGTGCCAGCAGTCCCTTCGGCGGGAGGTCCTCCTACGAGCAGTACTTC
CASSPFGGRSSYEQYF
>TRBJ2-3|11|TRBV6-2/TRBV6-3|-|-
TGTGCCAGCAGTTTCGCAGATACGCAGTATTTT
CASSFADTQYF
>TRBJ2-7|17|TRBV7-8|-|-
TGTGCCAGCAGCCCCGGTGTACAGGGCAGAATCCGTCGGGAGCAGTACTTC
CASSPGVQGRIRREQYF
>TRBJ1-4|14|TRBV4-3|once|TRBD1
TGCGCCAGCAGCCGAAGGCAGGGGGCTGAAAAACTGTTTTTT
CASSRRQGAEKLFF
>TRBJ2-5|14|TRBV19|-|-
TGTGCCAGTAGGAGCCGGGAGCCCCAAGAGACCCAGTACTTC
CASRSREPQETQYF
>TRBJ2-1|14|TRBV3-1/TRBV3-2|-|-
TGTGCCAGCAGCCACCACATAGCGAACAATGAGCAGTTCTTC
CASSHHIANNEQFF
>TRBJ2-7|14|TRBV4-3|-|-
TGCGCCAGCAGCCAAGAGCGCGGCTCCTACGAGCAGTACTTC
CASSQERGSYEQYF
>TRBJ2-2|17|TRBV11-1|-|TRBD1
TGTGCCAGCAGCTTAGCTCGCGACAGGGTACCCACCGGGGAGCTGTTTTTT
CASSLARDRVPTGELFF
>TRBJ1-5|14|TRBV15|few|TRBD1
TGTGCCACCAGCAGGACAGGGTCCGATCAGCCCCAGCATTTT
CATSRTGSDQPQHF
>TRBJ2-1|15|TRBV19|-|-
TGTGCCAGTAGAGGGTTGGAGGGTACTTACAATGAGCAGTTCTTC
CASRGLEGTYNEQFF
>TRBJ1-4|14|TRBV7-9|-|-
TGTGCCAGCAGCTCAGTGCTGGCTAATGAAAAACTGTTTTTT
CASSSVLANEKLFF
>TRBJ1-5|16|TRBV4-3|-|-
TGCGCCAGCAGCCAAGAACCGGGAGGCTTTAATCAGCCCCAGCATTTT
CASSQEPGGFNQPQHF
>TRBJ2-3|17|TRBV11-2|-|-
TGTGCCAGCACCCTGGGGACTCGCTTGACTAGCACAGATACGCAGTATTTT
CASTLGTRLTSTDTQYF
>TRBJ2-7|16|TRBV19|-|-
TGTGCCAGTAGCGACCAGAGGGGAGGCTGGGGCTACGAGCAGTACTTC
CASSDQRGGWGYEQYF
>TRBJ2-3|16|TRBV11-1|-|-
TGTGCCAGCAGCTTAGGAATCGGGACTAGCACAGATACGCAGTATTTT
CASSLGIGTSTDTQYF
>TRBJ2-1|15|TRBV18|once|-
TGTGCCAGCTCACCTGCAGGGAACTCCTACAATGAGCAGTTCTTC
CASSPAGNSYNEQFF
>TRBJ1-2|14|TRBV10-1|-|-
TGCGCCAGCAGCCCGGGATACACGAGCTATGGCTACACCTTC
CASSPGYTSYGYTF
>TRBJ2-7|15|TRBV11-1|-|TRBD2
TGTGCCAGCAGCGGACCTAGCGGGAGGGCCGCCGAGCAGTACTTC
CASSGPSGRAAEQYF
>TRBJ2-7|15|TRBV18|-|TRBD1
TGTGCCAGCTCACGCGGACAGGGGGCTTCCTACGAGCAGTACTTC
CASSRGQGASYEQYF
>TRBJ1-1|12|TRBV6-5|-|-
TGTGCCAGCAGGTCCGACAGAGATAAAGCTTTCTTT
CASRSDRDKAFF
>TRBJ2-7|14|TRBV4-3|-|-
TGCGCCAGCAGCCAAGAGGGCACCACCTACGAGCAGTACTTC
CASSQEGTTYEQYF
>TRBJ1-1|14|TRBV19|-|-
TGTGCCAGTAGTACCACCAGAACGAACACTGAAGCTTTCTTT
CASSTTRTNTEAFF
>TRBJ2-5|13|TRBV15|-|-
TGTGCCACCCAAAAGCAGGTGGCGGAGACCCAGTACTTC
CATQKQVAETQYF